This TCR beta chain was recorded in a study of cytomegalovirus exposure and HLA in healthy donors. This PCR relied on a set of 60 Vbeta primers and 13 Jbeta primers. Assay used: immunoSEQ multiplex PCR; TCRdb lists only in-frame clones, some missing. The sample's table shows 150,000 to 250,000 clones. The CDR3 has 15 residues. V lost 1 base and J lost 3; bases outside the gene matches: 3. The germline V gene has CDR1 SGHRS and CDR2 YFSETQ. The V and J genes are TRBV5-1 and TRBJ2-1, with 8 bases that match TRBD1. Material: PBMCs. This TCR derives from a boy aged 5-17 years in good health and CMV-seronegative. CDR3: CASSLFGQGYNEQFF. Here the CDR3 DNA reads TGCGCCAGCAGCTTGTTCGGACAGGGCTACAATGAGCAGTTCTTC.